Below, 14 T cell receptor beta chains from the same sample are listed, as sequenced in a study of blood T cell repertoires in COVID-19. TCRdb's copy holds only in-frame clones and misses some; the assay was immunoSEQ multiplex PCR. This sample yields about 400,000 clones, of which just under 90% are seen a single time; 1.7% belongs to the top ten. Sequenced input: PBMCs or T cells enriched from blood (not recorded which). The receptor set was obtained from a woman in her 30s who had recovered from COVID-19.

The CDR3 nucleotides read TGTGCCAGCAGTCTTACAGGGGGCTTTGGCTACACCTTC. This encodes CASSLTGGFGYTF. The chain recombines TRBV27 with TRBJ1-2; 9 bases line up with TRBD1. This CDR3 comprises 13 residues. Per germline, CDR1 MNHEY and CDR2 SMNVEV (reference sequence). V dropped 5 bases and J dropped 7; count of bases not matched to a gene: 5.

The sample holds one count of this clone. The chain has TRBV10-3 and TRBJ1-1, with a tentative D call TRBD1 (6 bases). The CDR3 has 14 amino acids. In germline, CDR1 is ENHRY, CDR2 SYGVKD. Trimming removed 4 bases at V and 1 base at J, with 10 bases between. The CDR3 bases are TGTGCCATCAGTGGGGGACAACCGAACACTGAAGCTTTCTTT. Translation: CAISGGQPNTEAFF.

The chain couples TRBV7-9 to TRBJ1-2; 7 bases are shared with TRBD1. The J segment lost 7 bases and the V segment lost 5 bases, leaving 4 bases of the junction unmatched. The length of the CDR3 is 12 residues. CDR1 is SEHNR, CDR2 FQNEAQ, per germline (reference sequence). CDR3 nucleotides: TGTGCCAGCAGCCCAGGGGGAGGTGGCTACACCTTC. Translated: CASSPGGGGYTF. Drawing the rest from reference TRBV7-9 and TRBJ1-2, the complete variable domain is DTGVSQNPRHKITKRGQNVTFRCDPISEHNRLYWYRQTLGQGPEFLTYFQNEAQLEKSRLLSDRFSAERPKGSFSTLEIQRTEQGDSAMYLCASSPGGGGYTFGSGTRLTVV.

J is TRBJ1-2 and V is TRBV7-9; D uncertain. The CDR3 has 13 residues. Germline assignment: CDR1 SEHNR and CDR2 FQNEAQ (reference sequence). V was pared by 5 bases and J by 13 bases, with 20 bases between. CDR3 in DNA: TGTGCCAGCAGCCGTGACAATGGGTATATTTTCACCTTC. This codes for CASSRDNGYIFTF.

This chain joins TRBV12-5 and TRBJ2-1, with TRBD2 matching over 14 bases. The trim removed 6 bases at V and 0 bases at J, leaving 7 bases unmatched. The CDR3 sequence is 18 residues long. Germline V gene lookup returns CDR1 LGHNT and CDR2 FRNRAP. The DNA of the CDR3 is TGTGCTAGTGGCCCCGGACTAGCGGGAGGCACCTCCTACAATGAGCAGTTCTTC. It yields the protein CASGPGLAGGTSYNEQFF.

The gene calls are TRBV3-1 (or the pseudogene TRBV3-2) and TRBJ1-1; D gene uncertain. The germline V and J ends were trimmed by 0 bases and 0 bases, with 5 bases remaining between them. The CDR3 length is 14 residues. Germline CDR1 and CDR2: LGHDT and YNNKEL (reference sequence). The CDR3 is CASSQDPVNTEAFF. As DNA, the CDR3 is TGTGCCAGCAGCCAAGATCCTGTGAACACTGAAGCTTTCTTT.

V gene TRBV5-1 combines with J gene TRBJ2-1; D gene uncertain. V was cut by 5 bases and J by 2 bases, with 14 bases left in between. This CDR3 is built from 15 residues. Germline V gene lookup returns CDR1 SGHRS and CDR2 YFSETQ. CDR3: CASSLAAATYNEQFF. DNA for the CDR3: TGCGCCAGCAGTTTAGCAGCAGCGACCTACAATGAGCAGTTCTTC.

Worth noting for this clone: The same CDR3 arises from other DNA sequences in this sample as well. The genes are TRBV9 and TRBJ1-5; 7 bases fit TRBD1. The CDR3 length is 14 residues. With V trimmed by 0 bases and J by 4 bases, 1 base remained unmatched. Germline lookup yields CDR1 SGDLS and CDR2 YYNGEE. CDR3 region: CASSVGTGNQPQHF. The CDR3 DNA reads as TGTGCCAGCAGCGTAGGGACAGGAAATCAGCCCCAGCATTTT. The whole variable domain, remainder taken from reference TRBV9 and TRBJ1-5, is DSGVTQTPKHLITATGQRVTLRCSPRSGDLSVYWYQQSLDQGLQFLIQYYNGEERAKGNILERFSAQQFPDLHSELNLSSLELGDSALYFCASSVGTGNQPQHFGDGTRLSIL.

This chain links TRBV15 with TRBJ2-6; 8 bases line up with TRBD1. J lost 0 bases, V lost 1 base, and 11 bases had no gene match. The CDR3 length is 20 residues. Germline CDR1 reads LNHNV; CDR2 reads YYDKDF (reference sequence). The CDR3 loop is CATSRAIGTGRLSGANVLTF. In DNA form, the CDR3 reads TGTGCCACCAGCAGAGCTATTGGGACAGGCCGACTCTCTGGGGCCAACGTCCTGACTTTC. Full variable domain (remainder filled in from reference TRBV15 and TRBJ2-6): DAMVIQNPRYQVTQFGKPVTLSCSQTLNHNVMYWYQQKSSQAPKLLFHYYDKDFNNEADTPDNFQSRRPNTSFCFLDIRSPGLGDTAMYLCATSRAIGTGRLSGANVLTFGAGSRLTVL.

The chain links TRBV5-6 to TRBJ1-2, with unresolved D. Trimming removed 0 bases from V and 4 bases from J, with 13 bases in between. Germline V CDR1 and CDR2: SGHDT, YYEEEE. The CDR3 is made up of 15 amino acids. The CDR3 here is CASSLGVWGAYGYTF. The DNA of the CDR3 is TGTGCCAGCAGCTTGGGTGTCTGGGGAGCCTATGGCTACACCTTC.

CDR3 sequence reads: CSATLSYEQYF. The CDR3 bases are TGCAGTGCTACCCTCTCCTACGAGCAGTACTTC. This chain links TRBV20-1 with TRBJ2-7; no firm D call. The CDR3 covers 11 residues. Between the trimmed V and J ends, which lost 4 bases and 0 bases, there was a span of 4 bases. The germline V gene has CDR1 DFQATT and CDR2 SNEGSKA (reference sequence).

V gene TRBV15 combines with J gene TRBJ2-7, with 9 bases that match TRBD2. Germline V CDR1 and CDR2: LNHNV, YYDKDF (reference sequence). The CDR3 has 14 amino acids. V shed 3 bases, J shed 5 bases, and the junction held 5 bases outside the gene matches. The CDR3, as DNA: TGTGCCACCAGCAGCGGGACTAGCCGCGACGAGCAGTACTTC. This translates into CATSSGTSRDEQYF.

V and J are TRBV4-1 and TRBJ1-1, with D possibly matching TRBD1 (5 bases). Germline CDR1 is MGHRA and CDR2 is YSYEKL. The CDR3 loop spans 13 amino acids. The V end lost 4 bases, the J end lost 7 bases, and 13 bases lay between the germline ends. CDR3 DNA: TGCGCCAGCAGCCGACCTAGACAGCATGAAGCTTTCTTT. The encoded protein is CASSRPRQHEAFF.

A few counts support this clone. The CDR3 loop reads CASSKSRGGGYGYTF. In nucleotides, the CDR3 is TGTGCCAGCAGCAAAAGTCGGGGGGGCGGCTATGGCTACACCTTC. The chain uses TRBV7-6 and TRBJ1-2; possible D gene TRBD1, 6 bases. Per germline, CDR1 SGHVS and CDR2 FNYEAQ. Trimming left V 5 bases short and J 4 bases short, with 17 bases between. The CDR3 sequence is 15 residues long.